The 21 T cell receptor beta chains presented below share a single source sample, sequenced in a study of blood T cell repertoires in COVID-19. This table comes from immunoSEQ multiplex PCR, and its TCRdb copy is limited to in-frame clones, with some not included. In the table there are 180,000 or so clones, about nine tenths of which are singletons. The sequenced sample was peripheral blood. Receptors originate from a man in his sixties or seventies with acute or convalescent COVID-19.

This rearrangement joins TRBV2 to TRBJ2-6; D uncertain. Trimming removed 2 bases from V and 0 bases from J, with 2 bases in between. The CDR3 spans 14 residues. Germline V gene sequence: CDR1 SNHLY, CDR2 FYNNEI. The DNA for the CDR3 is TGTGCCAGCAGTGAACACTCTGGGGCCAACGTCCTGACTTTC. As protein: CASSEHSGANVLTF.

The chain recombines TRBV15 with TRBJ2-2, with 7 bases that match TRBD1. The CDR3 totals 16 residues. CDR1 LNHNV and CDR2 YYDKDF come from the germline V gene (reference sequence). V was pared by 2 bases and J by 0 bases, with 3 bases of the junction left unmatched. CDR3 loop: CATSRFGTANTGELFF. In DNA form, the CDR3 reads TGTGCCACCAGCAGATTTGGGACAGCGAACACCGGGGAGCTGTTTTTT. Full variable domain (rest looked up from reference TRBV15 and TRBJ2-2): DAMVIQNPRYQVTQFGKPVTLSCSQTLNHNVMYWYQQKSSQAPKLLFHYYDKDFNNEADTPDNFQSRRPNTSFCFLDIRSPGLGDTAMYLCATSRFGTANTGELFFGEGSRLTVL.

This chain connects TRBV18 to TRBJ1-2; 11 positions agree with TRBD1. CDR1 and CDR2 from the germline V gene are KGHSH and LQKENI. The CDR3 runs 15 residues. Losses at the gene ends were 3 bases for V and 4 bases for J; bases not matched to a gene: 4. The CDR3 is CASSPDRGHGYGYTF. The CDR3 DNA reads TGTGCCAGCTCACCGGACAGGGGGCACGGCTATGGCTACACCTTC.

This chain uses TRBV7-2 with TRBJ1-6, with 7 positions matching TRBD1. CDR3 length: 13 residues. Per the germline V gene, CDR1 is SGHTA and CDR2 is FQGNSA. Trimming removed 6 bases from V and 13 bases from J; junction bases left unmatched: 9. The CDR3 sequence is CASSSRQGQPLHF. The DNA of the CDR3 is TGTGCCAGCAGTTCCCGACAGGGACAGCCCCTCCACTTT.

This chain uses TRBV5-1 with TRBJ1-2, with no clear D. V lost 0 bases, J lost 7 bases, and 13 bases lay in between. The V gene's germline CDR1 is SGHRS and CDR2 YFSETQ. CDR3 length equals 14 residues. The CDR3 DNA follows: TGCGCCAGCAGCTTGGACGGCGAGGTGGGTGGCTACACCTTC. It translates to CASSLDGEVGGYTF. Full variable domain (missing parts from reference TRBV5-1 and TRBJ1-2): KAGVTQTPRYLIKTRGQQVTLSCSPISGHRSVSWYQQTPGQGLQFLFEYFSETQRNKGNFPGRFSGRQFSNSRSEMNVSTLELGDSALYLCASSLDGEVGGYTFGSGTRLTVV.

The chain has TRBV2 and TRBJ2-5, with D tentatively TRBD2 (7 bases). The CDR3 has 15 amino acids. From germline, CDR1 is SNHLY and CDR2 FYNNEI. The germline V and J ends were trimmed by 3 bases and 5 bases, with 16 bases remaining between them. CDR3 residues: CASSDSMGGAETQYF. CDR3 sequence (DNA): TGTGCCAGCAGTGATAGTATGGGGGGGGCGGAGACCCAGTACTTC.

The V gene is TRBV7-3, the J gene TRBJ1-1; 7 positions agree with TRBD1. Looked up from germline, CDR1 is SGHTA and CDR2 is FQGTGA. The trim removed 4 bases at V and 5 bases at J, leaving 4 bases unmatched. The CDR3 totals 13 residues. The CDR3 DNA sequence: TGTGCCAGCAGCTCGACAGGGCGGACTGAAGCTTTCTTT. It is translated as CASSSTGRTEAFF.

This chain connects TRBV5-1 to TRBJ2-1; 7 positions agree with TRBD1. The CDR3 consists of 15 residues. From germline, CDR1 is SGHRS and CDR2 YFSETQ. J was trimmed by 4 bases and V by 0 bases; bases with no gene match: 4. CDR3 sequence (DNA): TGCGCCAGCAGCTTGGGTGTGGACAGGTACAATGAGCAGTTCTTC. This gives the protein CASSLGVDRYNEQFF.

J is TRBJ1-2 and V is TRBV5-4; D perhaps matches TRBD1 (6 bases). The germline V gene encodes CDR1 SGHNT and CDR2 YYREEE (reference sequence). The CDR3 covers 14 residues. The V end lost 0 bases, the J end lost 5 bases, and 11 bases lay between the germline ends. CDR3 sequence (DNA): TGTGCCAGCAGCTTGGAGGAGAGGGGGTATGGCTACACCTTC. Amino acid sequence: CASSLEERGYGYTF.

This rearrangement joins TRBV11-3 to TRBJ2-7; 9 bases match TRBD1. With 5 bases clipped from V and 0 bases from J, the junction kept 5 bases outside the gene matches. CDR1 SGHNT and CDR2 YENEEA come from the germline V gene. CDR3 length equals 15 residues. The CDR3 nucleotides read TGTGCCAGCAGCCCGGGACAGGGCTCCTCCTACGAGCAGTACTTC. Translated, it gives CASSPGQGSSYEQYF.

The CDR3 DNA reads TGTGCCAGCAGCCATACTCGTGACTTGTACGAGCAGTACTTC. Protein product: CASSHTRDLYEQYF. The chain employs TRBV3-1 (or the pseudogene TRBV3-2) and TRBJ2-7; D uncertain. Germline loops: CDR1 LGHDT, CDR2 YNNKEL (reference sequence). With 3 bases removed from V and 4 bases from J, the gap between germline ends came to 13 bases. This CDR3 contains 14 residues.

CDR3 in DNA: TGTGCCAGCAGTTTAGGAATAGGGACAACTTCTGGAAACACCATATATTTT. Translated, it gives CASSLGIGTTSGNTIYF. The chain combines TRBV28 with TRBJ1-3, with TRBD1 as a possible D gene (6 bases). Germline values: CDR1 MDHEN, CDR2 SYDVKM. This CDR3 has 17 residues. V lost 2 bases and J lost 1, with 15 bases in between. The entire variable domain, with the rest obtained from reference TRBV28 and TRBJ1-3, is as follows: DVKVTQSSRYLVKRTGEKVFLECVQDMDHENMFWYRQDPGLGLRLIYFSYDVKMKEKGDIPEGYSVSREKKERFSLILESASTNQTSMYLCASSLGIGTTSGNTIYFGEGSWLTVV.

The chain has TRBV5-1 and TRBJ2-3, with 10 bases lining up with TRBD1. Trimming removed 1 base from V and 0 bases from J; junction bases left unmatched: 14. Germline-derived CDR1 and CDR2 are SGHRS and YFSETQ. This CDR3 comprises 20 residues. CDR3 bases: TGCGCCAGCAGCTTGAGTAGGACAGGGGGTGGGAAAGCTAGCACAGATACGCAGTATTTT. Translation: CASSLSRTGGGKASTDTQYF.

The chain uses TRBV28 and TRBJ2-1; 8 nucleotides agree with TRBD2. Germline CDR1 is MDHEN and CDR2 is SYDVKM. The CDR3 extends over 17 amino acids. With 7 bases clipped from V and 0 bases from J, the junction kept 11 bases outside the gene matches. The CDR3 sequence: CASITSGRPYSYNEQFF. The CDR3 DNA follows: TGTGCCAGCATAACCAGCGGGAGACCCTACTCCTACAATGAGCAGTTCTTC.

For the CDR3, the DNA is TGTGCCACCAGCAGAGATCTCAGTAGAAACACCATATATTTT. Translating it yields CATSRDLSRNTIYF. This rearrangement joins TRBV15 to TRBJ1-3; D is unresolved. Germline CDR1 and CDR2: LNHNV and YYDKDF (reference sequence). The V end was cut by 0 bases, the J end by 5 bases, with 8 bases between. This CDR3 comprises 14 residues.

The V call is TRBV5-1, the J call TRBJ1-2; possible D gene TRBD1, 5 bases. V dropped 0 bases and J dropped 4 bases, with 13 bases sitting between them. CDR1 is SGHRS and CDR2 is YFSETQ in the germline V gene. CDR3 length equals 15 residues. CDR3 bases: TGCGCCAGCAGCTTGGGCCACGGGGGGAGCTATGGCTACACCTTC. As protein: CASSLGHGGSYGYTF.

The chain combines TRBV30 with TRBJ2-6; D gene ambiguous. CDR1 is GTSNPN, CDR2 SVGIG, per germline (reference sequence). The V gene lost 6 bases and the J gene lost 2 bases, with 8 bases spanning the gap. CDR3 length equals 13 residues. CDR3 loop: CACTVAGANVLTF. The DNA of the CDR3 is TGTGCCTGTACAGTGGCTGGGGCCAACGTCCTGACTTTC.

The chain has TRBV4-3 and TRBJ2-5; a possible D gene is TRBD2 (6 bases). Trimming cost V 0 bases and J 7 bases, with 12 bases left between them. Germline V gene lookup returns CDR1 LGHNA and CDR2 YSLEER. The CDR3 loop spans 14 amino acids. As DNA, the CDR3 is TGCGCCAGCAGCCAAGAATCTTTGGGGGGGACCCAGTACTTC. It codes for CASSQESLGGTQYF.

This clone was detected only once. V usage is TRBV2 and J usage is TRBJ1-5, with D possibly TRBD1 on 5 matching bases. Germline V CDR1 and CDR2: SNHLY, FYNNEI. The CDR3 contains 13 residues. V was clipped by 0 bases and J by 10 bases, with 10 bases between them. CDR3 coding DNA: TGTGCCAGCAGTGAAGCGAACAGGTTCCCCCAGCATTTT. It specifies CASSEANRFPQHF.

The rearrangement joins TRBV4-3 to TRBJ2-3; D remains ambiguous. The CDR3 loop spans 14 amino acids. Trimming cost V 4 bases and J 1 base, with 9 bases left between them. Germline CDR1 reads LGHNA; CDR2 reads YSLEER. The CDR3 is CASSLASGTDTQYF. The CDR3, as DNA: TGCGCCAGCAGCCTCGCGTCGGGCACAGATACGCAGTATTTT.

The rearrangement links TRBV11-2 to TRBJ1-6; D not resolved. The ends were cut back, 1 base at V and 8 bases at J, with 6 bases in the middle. The CDR3 totals 13 residues. The germline CDR1 and CDR2 sequences are SGHAT and FQNNGV. The CDR3 sequence: CASSLVQDSPLHF. In DNA form, the CDR3 reads TGTGCCAGCAGCTTAGTTCAGGATTCACCCCTCCACTTT. The variable domain in full, completed from reference TRBV11-2 and TRBJ1-6, reads EAGVAQSPRYKIIEKRQSVAFWCNPISGHATLYWYQQILGQGPKLLIQFQNNGVVDDSQLPKDRFSAERLKGVDSTLKIQPAKLEDSAVYLCASSLVQDSPLHFGNGTRLTVT.